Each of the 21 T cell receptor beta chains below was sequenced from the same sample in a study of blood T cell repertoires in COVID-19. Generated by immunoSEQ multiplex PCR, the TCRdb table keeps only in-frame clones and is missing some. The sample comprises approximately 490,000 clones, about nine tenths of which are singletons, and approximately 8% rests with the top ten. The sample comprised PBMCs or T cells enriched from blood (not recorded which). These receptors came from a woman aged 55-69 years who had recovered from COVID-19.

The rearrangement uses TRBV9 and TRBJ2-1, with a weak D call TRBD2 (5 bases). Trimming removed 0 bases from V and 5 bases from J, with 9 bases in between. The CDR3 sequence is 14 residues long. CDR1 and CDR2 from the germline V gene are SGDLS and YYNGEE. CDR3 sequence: CASSVELANNEQFF. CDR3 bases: TGTGCCAGCAGCGTAGAGTTAGCGAACAATGAGCAGTTCTTC.

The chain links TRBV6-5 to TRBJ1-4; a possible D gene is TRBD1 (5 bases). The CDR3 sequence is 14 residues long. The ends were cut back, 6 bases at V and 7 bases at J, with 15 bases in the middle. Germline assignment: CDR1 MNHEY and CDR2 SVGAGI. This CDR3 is CASRMGGAAEKLFF. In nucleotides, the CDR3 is TGTGCCAGCAGGATGGGAGGGGCAGCTGAAAAACTGTTTTTT.

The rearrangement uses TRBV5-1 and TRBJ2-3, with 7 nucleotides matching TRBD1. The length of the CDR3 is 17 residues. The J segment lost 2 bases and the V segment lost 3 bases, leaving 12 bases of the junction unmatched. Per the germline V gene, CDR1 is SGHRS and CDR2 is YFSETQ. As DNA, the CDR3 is TGCGCCAGCAGCTGGGACCTCGACAGGGCTACCACAGATACGCAGTATTTT. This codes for CASSWDLDRATTDTQYF.

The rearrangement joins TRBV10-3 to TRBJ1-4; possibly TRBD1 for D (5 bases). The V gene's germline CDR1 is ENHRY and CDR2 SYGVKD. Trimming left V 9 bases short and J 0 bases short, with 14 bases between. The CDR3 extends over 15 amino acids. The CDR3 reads CAISPGLTTNEKLFF. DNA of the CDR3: TGTGCCATTTCACCGGGACTTACAACTAATGAAAAACTGTTTTTT.

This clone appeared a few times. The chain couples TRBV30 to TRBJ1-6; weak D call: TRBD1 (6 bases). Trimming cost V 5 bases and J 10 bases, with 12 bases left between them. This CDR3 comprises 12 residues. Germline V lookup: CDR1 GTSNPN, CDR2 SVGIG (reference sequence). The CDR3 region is CAWADSGSPLHF. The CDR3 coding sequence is TGTGCCTGGGCGGACAGTGGATCACCCCTCCACTTT. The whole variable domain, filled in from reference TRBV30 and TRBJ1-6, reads SQTIHQWPATLVQPVGSPLSLECTVEGTSNPNLYWYRQAAGRGLQLLFYSVGIGQISSEVPQNLSASRPQDRQFILSSKKLLLSDSGFYLCAWADSGSPLHFGNGTRLTVT.

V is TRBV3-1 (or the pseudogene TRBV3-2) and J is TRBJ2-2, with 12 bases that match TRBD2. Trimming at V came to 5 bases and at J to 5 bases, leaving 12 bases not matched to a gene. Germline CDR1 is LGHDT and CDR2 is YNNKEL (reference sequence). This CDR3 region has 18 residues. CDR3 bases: TGTGCCAGCAGCTCTCTGACTAGCGGGGGACCTGAAACCGGGGAGCTGTTTTTT. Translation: CASSSLTSGGPETGELFF.

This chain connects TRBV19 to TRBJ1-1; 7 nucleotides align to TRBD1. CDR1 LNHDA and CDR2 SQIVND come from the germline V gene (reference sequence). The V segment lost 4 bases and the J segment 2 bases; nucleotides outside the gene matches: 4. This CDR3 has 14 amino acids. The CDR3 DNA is TGTGCCAGTAGTAGGACAGGCGCCAACACTGAAGCTTTCTTT. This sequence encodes CASSRTGANTEAFF.

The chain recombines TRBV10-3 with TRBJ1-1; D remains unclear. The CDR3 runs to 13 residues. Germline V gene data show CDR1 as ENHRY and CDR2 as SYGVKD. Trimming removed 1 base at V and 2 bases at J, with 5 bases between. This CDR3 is CAISEWQNTEAFF. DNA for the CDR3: TGTGCCATCAGTGAGTGGCAAAACACTGAAGCTTTCTTT.

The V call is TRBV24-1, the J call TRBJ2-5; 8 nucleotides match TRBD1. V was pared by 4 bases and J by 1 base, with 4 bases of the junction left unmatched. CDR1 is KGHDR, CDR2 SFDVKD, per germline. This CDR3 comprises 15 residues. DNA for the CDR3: TGTGCCACCAGTGAGGGACAGGCGGGCCAAGAGACCCAGTACTTC. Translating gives CATSEGQAGQETQYF.

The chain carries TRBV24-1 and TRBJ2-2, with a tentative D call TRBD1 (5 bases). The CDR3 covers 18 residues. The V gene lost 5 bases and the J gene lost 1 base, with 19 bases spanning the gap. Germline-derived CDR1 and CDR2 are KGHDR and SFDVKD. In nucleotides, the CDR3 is TGTGCCACCAGTGCGACCTCGCCAGGGTCCCTGAACACCGGGGAGCTGTTTTTT. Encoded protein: CATSATSPGSLNTGELFF.

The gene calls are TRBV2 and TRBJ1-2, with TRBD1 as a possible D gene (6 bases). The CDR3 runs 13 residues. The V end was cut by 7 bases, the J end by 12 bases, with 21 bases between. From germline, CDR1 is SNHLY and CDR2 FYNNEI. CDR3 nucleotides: TGTGCCAGCAAGAATACAGGGAGCCCGAAACACACCTTC. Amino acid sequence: CASKNTGSPKHTF.

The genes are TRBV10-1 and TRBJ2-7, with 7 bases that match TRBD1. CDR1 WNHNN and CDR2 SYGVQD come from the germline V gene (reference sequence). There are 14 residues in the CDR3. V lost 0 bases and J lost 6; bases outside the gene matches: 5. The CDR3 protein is CASSESKGASEQYF. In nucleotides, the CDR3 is TGCGCCAGCAGTGAGTCAAAGGGGGCAAGCGAGCAGTACTTC.

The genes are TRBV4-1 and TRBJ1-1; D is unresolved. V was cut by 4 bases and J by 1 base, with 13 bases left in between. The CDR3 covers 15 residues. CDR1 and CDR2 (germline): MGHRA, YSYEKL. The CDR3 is CASSPYGVGNTEAFF. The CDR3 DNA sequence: TGCGCCAGCAGCCCCTACGGGGTTGGGAACACTGAAGCTTTCTTT.

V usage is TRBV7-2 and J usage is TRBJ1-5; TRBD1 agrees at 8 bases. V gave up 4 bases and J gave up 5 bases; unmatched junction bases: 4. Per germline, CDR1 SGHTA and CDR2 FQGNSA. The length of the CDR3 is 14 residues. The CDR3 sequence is CASSSTGGHQPQHF. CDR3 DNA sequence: TGTGCCAGCAGCTCCACAGGGGGACATCAGCCCCAGCATTTT.

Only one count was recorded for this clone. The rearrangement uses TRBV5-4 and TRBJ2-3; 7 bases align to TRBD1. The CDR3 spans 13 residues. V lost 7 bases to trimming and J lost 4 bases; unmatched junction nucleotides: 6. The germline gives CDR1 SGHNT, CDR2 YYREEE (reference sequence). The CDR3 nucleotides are TGTGCCAGCGGCAGACAGGGCCCAGATACGCAGTATTTT. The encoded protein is CASGRQGPDTQYF.

CDR3 DNA sequence: TGCGCCAGCAACCGGGAGGAGCGGGGGGTCACTGAGCAGTTCTTC. Its protein product is CASNREERGVTEQFF. The V and J genes are TRBV5-1 and TRBJ2-1; 9 nucleotides align to TRBD2. The V gene end was trimmed by 6 bases and the J gene end by 9 bases; junction bases not matched to a gene: 13. The CDR3 has 15 residues. CDR1 is SGHRS, CDR2 YFSETQ, per germline.

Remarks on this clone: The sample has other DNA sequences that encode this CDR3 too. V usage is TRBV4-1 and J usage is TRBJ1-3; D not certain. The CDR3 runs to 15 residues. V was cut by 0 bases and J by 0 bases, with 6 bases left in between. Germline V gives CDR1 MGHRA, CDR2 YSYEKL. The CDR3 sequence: CASSQDRVSGNTIYF. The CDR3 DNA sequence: TGCGCCAGCAGCCAAGACCGAGTCTCTGGAAACACCATATATTTT.

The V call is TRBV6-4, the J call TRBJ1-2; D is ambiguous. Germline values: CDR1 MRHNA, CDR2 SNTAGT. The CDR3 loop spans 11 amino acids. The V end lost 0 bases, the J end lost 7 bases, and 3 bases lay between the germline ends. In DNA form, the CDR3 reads TGTGCCAGCAGTGACTCGAGTGGCTACACCTTC. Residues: CASSDSSGYTF.

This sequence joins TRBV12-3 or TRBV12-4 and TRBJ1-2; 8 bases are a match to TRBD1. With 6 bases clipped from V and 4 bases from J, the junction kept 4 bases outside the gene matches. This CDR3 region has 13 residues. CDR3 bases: TGTGCCAGCAGCCCACAGGGGGGCTATGGCTACACCTTC. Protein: CASSPQGGYGYTF.

CDR3 sequence reads: CAISDPGSGAYNEQFF. The DNA of the CDR3 is TGTGCCATCAGCGACCCCGGTAGCGGGGCTTACAATGAGCAGTTCTTC. The rearrangement joins TRBV10-3 to TRBJ2-1; 8 bases line up with TRBD2. Unmatched junction bases numbered 11, after V lost 6 bases and J lost 4 bases. Germline V CDR1 and CDR2: ENHRY, SYGVKD. This CDR3 has 16 residues.

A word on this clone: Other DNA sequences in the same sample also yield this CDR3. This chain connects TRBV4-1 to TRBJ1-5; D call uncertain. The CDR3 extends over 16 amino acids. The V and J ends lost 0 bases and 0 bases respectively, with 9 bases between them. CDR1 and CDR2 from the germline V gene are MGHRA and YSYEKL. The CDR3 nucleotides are TGCGCCAGCAGCCAAGAGGGAGGGAATAGCAATCAGCCCCAGCATTTT. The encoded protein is CASSQEGGNSNQPQHF.